Included here is one TCR beta chain sequence, with context. Using immunoSEQ multiplex PCR, the repertoire was profiled, and TCRdb retains in-frame clones only, with some absent. Of some 2 million clones in the sample, roughly 94% were seen once. Looked up from germline, CDR1 is PRHDT and CDR2 is FYEKMQ (reference sequence). This CDR3 spans 15 amino acids. Trimming left V 7 bases short and J 3 bases short, with 19 bases between. Naive CD8 isolation took CD45RO-negative cells positively selected for CCR7 and excluded terminally differentiated effector memory CD45RA+ cells. These data originate in a study of shared clonotypes between healthy human individuals. Study as a whole: CD4 naive cells filled three plates per donor, CD4 memory three, CD8 naive two and CD8 memory one.

The source is a man aged 18 to 35 in good health. The chain recombines TRBV13 with TRBJ2-7; D not resolved. What was sequenced was naive CD8+ T cells sorted from blood. The CDR3 coding sequence is TGTGCCAGCACCTTGGCTTGGCAGACGGACTACGAGCAGTACTTC. As protein: CASTLAWQTDYEQYF.